A selection of T cell receptor beta chains follows, all from one sample in a study of cytomegalovirus exposure and HLA in healthy donors. Only in-frame clones appear in the TCRdb table, and some are missing; sequencing was by immunoSEQ multiplex PCR. The sample includes about 120,000 clones, roughly 79% of them seen just once. Sequenced sample: PBMCs. These receptors were collected from a woman between 18 and 29 years old in good health and CMV-seronegative. Both conserved end residues are part of each CDR3. A D gene is named only where the DNA matches it firmly. Expanded clones are given a class, and other clones once, few, many or no size at all.

>TRBV5-4|TRBJ2-5|.|TRBD2
TGTGCCAGCAGCTTAAGCGGGGGCCGGGTAGAGACCCAGTACTTC
CASSLSGGRVETQYF
>TRBV27|TRBJ2-7|.|TRBD2
TGTGCCAGCAGTTCCCCAGCGGGGGGGAAAGACGAGCAGTACTTC
CASSSPAGGKDEQYF
>TRBV2|TRBJ2-1|few|TRBD2
TGTGCCAGCGCTTGGAGCGGGGGGAAGGGTGAGCAGTTCTTC
CASAWSGGKGEQFF
>TRBV6-5|TRBJ1-6|.|TRBD1
TGTGCCAGCAGTCCTACAGGGGGTTGGAATTCACCCCTCCACTTT
CASSPTGGWNSPLHF
>TRBV6-1|TRBJ1-2|.|.
TGTGCCAGTGGGGGCGAGTACTATGGCTACACCTTC
CASGGEYYGYTF
>TRBV6-4|TRBJ1-6|few|.
TGTGCCAGCAGTGTCTACAGGGAAACAAATTCACCCCTCCACTTT
CASSVYRETNSPLHF
>TRBV7-9|TRBJ1-1|.|.
TGTGCCAGCAGTATACAGGAGAACACTGAAGCTTTCTTT
CASSIQENTEAFF
>TRBV5-1|TRBJ1-1|once|TRBD1
TGCGCCAGCAGCACTCAGACAGGGGGGAACACTGAAGCTTTCTTT
CASSTQTGGNTEAFF
>TRBV28|TRBJ1-1|once|.
TGTGCCAGCATATTCAACACTGAAGCTTTCTTT
CASIFNTEAFF
>TRBV4-1|TRBJ2-5|.|.
TGCGCCAGCAGCCTAATAGGGGTGAGCCCTCAAGAGACCCAGTACTTC
CASSLIGVSPQETQYF
>TRBV15|TRBJ1-4|.|.
TGTGCCACCAGCACTGACAGGAGGAATGAAAAACTGTTTTTT
CATSTDRRNEKLFF
>TRBV7-9|TRBJ1-2|.|.
TGTGCCAGCAGCTCCCTAGGAGCTGGACAGCACAACTATGGCTACACCTTC
CASSSLGAGQHNYGYTF
>TRBV15|TRBJ2-4|.|.
TGTGCCACCAGCAGAGGACAGCAAAACATTCAGTACTTC
CATSRGQQNIQYF
>TRBV10-3|TRBJ1-1|.|.
TGTGCCAGCATGACAGGGAACACTGAAGCTTTCTTT
CASMTGNTEAFF
>TRBV7-6|TRBJ1-1|.|.
TGTGCCAGCAGCCTGGGACACCTGAACACTGAAGCTTTCTTT
CASSLGHLNTEAFF
>TRBV10-3|TRBJ1-1|few|TRBD1
TGTGCCATCAGGAAGGGACAGATGAACACTGAAGCTTTCTTT
CAIRKGQMNTEAFF
>TRBV2|TRBJ2-5|.|TRBD1
TGTGCCAGCCTCCGGGGACAGGGGCCCGAGACCCAGTACTTC
CASLRGQGPETQYF
>TRBV7-9|TRBJ1-2|.|.
TGTGCCAGCAGCTTAGAGTCTTTCAGGGGCTCCGGCTACACCTTC
CASSLESFRGSGYTF
>TRBV5-1|TRBJ1-1|.|.
TGCGCCAGCAGATCAGACAGGAGCACTGAAGCTTTCTTT
CASRSDRSTEAFF
>TRBV6-1|TRBJ1-1|few|.
TGTGCCAGCGACTTAAAGGGGATTAACACTGAAGCTTTCTTT
CASDLKGINTEAFF
>TRBV7-3|TRBJ2-3|.|.
TGTGCCAGCAGCTTAGGCCGAGGGGGATCAGATACGCAGTATTTT
CASSLGRGGSDTQYF
>TRBV6-5|TRBJ1-1|.|TRBD1
TGTGCCAGCAGACTAACAGGGGAAACAGAAGCTTTCTTT
CASRLTGETEAFF
>TRBV23-1|TRBJ2-5|.|.
TGCGCCAGCACCCCTTGGAGAAGGGGCCCTTTACAAGAGACCCAGTACTTC
CASTPWRRGPLQETQYF
>TRBV30|TRBJ2-1|few|.
TGTGCCTGGTTACCAGGCGATTTGACTGAGCAGTTCTTC
CAWLPGDLTEQFF
>TRBV6-6|TRBJ2-2|.|.
TGTGCCAGCAGTTACGACAGACACACCGGGGAGCTGTTTTTT
CASSYDRHTGELFF
>TRBV28|TRBJ1-5|few|.
TGTGCCAGCAGCCCCGCTCGGTTGGGGAGGGGAGTTTATCAGCCCCAGCATTTT
CASSPARLGRGVYQPQHF